This TCR beta chain was sequenced for a study of blood T cell repertoires in COVID-19. This clone was observed a single time. The method was immunoSEQ multiplex PCR; TCRdb's version includes in-frame clones alone and lacks a portion of them. Of 140,000 to 150,000 clones in the sample, roughly 90% are singletons; the top ten hold less than 2%. Germline CDR1 is MNHEY and CDR2 is SVGAGI. The CDR3 is 15 amino acids. Trimming removed 0 bases from V and 3 bases from J; junction bases left unmatched: 5. The chain joins TRBV6-5 to TRBJ2-7; the match to TRBD2 covers 7 bases. Sequencing used peripheral blood. This clonotype was sampled from a man between 65 and 85 years old with acute or convalescent COVID-19. CDR3 nucleotides: TGTGCCAGCAGTTACTCGAGGCGGGGGAACTACGAGCAGTACTTC. This codes for CASSYSRRGNYEQYF.